This T cell receptor beta chain was retrieved from a study of cytomegalovirus exposure and HLA in healthy donors. V was clipped by 7 bases and J by 8 bases, with 14 bases between them. The CDR3 has 13 amino acids. Germline assignment: CDR1 LNHDA and CDR2 SQIVND (reference sequence). The primer mix had 60 Vbeta and 13 Jbeta primers. The protocol was immunoSEQ multiplex PCR, while the TCRdb copy is restricted to in-frame clones and leaves out a portion. The sample includes roughly 100,000 clones, 60% to 80% of them seen just once. Regarding the study as a whole: One variant, a missense change in DCLRE1C, was linked in a later analysis to TCR beta V- and J-gene trimming.

This clone was counted a few times. Its specificity is unknown. The chain carries TRBV19 and TRBJ1-4; D not resolved. Sequenced: PBMCs. This receptor was taken from a man aged 35 to 55 in good health and CMV-seronegative. CDR3 in DNA: TGTGCCAGTAATGCAGCGTTGAGGGAAAAACTGTTTTTT. This gives the protein CASNAALREKLFF.